The 11 T cell receptor beta chains reported below all come from one sample, sequenced in a study of response to subunit inactivated influenza vaccine. TCRdb passed the RT-PCR reads through MiXCR, listing each CDR3 protein once. In the table there are about 830,000 distinct CDR3 sequences, less than 20% of which are singletons. The material sequenced was PBMCs from blood, taken 5 days after vaccination. Receptors were obtained from a man aged 50 to 60 who received an inactivated influenza vaccine.

This clonotype was counted between two and nine times. The chain joins TRBV24-1 to TRBJ2-2; the D gene is possibly TRBD1 (5 bases). The CDR3 spans 13 residues. CDR1 and CDR2 from the germline V gene are KGHDR and SFDVKD. V dropped 7 bases and J dropped 1 base, with 6 bases sitting between them. CDR3 DNA sequence: TGTGCCACCAGCGACAGGAACACCGGGGAGCTGTTTTTT. Translated: CATSDRNTGELFF.

The V gene is TRBV2, the J gene TRBJ2-7; TRBD1 is a possible D gene (5 bases). The CDR3 is 15 amino acids. Germline CDR1 and CDR2: SNHLY and FYNNEI. The V end lost 7 bases, the J end lost 0 bases, and 16 bases lay between the germline ends. As DNA, the CDR3 is TGTGCCAGCAACACTCAGGGTCTAAGCTCCTACGAGCAGTACTTC. This translates into CASNTQGLSSYEQYF.

This rearrangement joins TRBV12-3 or TRBV12-4 to TRBJ2-7; the D is unclear. The CDR3 consists of 14 residues. Deletions cut 0 bases from V and 5 bases from J, with 11 bases between. The CDR3: CASSLAHTADEQYF. For the CDR3, the DNA is TGTGCCAGCAGTTTAGCGCACACCGCTGACGAGCAGTACTTC.

The V and J genes are TRBV20-1 and TRBJ2-3; D gene ambiguous. V lost 1 base, J lost 4 bases, and 15 bases lay in between. The CDR3 consists of 15 residues. Germline values: CDR1 DFQATT, CDR2 SNEGSKA (reference sequence). The CDR3 protein is CSARGRPGSPDTQYF. The CDR3 DNA reads as TGCAGTGCTAGAGGTCGGCCGGGCTCCCCAGATACGCAGTATTTT.

The chain is built from TRBV6-1 and TRBJ2-2; tentatively, D is TRBD1 or TRBD2 (5 bases each). CDR1 MNHNS and CDR2 SASEGT come from the germline V gene. V was trimmed by 3 bases and J by 0 bases, leaving 8 bases between them. The CDR3 spans 15 residues. CDR3 residues: CASSDRGTNTGELFF. In DNA, the CDR3 is TGTGCCAGCAGTGATCGGGGCACGAACACCGGGGAGCTGTTTTTT.

The chain uses TRBV12-3 or TRBV12-4 and TRBJ2-1, with a weak D call TRBD1 (6 bases). This CDR3 contains 13 residues. V was shortened by 6 bases and J by 6 bases, with 12 bases between the two germline ends. DNA of the CDR3: TGTGCCAGCAGAGCACTAGGGGGCAATGAGCAGTTCTTC. It encodes CASRALGGNEQFF.

The chain is built from TRBV10-3 and TRBJ2-5; D unresolved. The germline V and J ends were trimmed by 3 bases and 5 bases, with 16 bases remaining between them. The CDR3 has 15 amino acids. Germline-derived CDR1 and CDR2 are ENHRY and SYGVKD. CDR3 nucleotide sequence: TGTGCCATCAGTGACGGCCGTAAGAGCCATGAGACCCAGTACTTC. It translates to CAISDGRKSHETQYF.

V and J are TRBV15 and TRBJ2-2, with D hard to call. The CDR3 totals 14 residues. V was trimmed by 7 bases and J by 6 bases, leaving 15 bases between them. CDR1 is LNHNV and CDR2 is YYDKDF in the germline V gene (reference sequence). DNA for the CDR3: TGTGCCACCACCGCTTCCCACGGTGCCGGGGAGCTGTTTTTT. It yields the protein CATTASHGAGELFF.

The chain has TRBV20-1 and TRBJ2-7; TRBD1 matches 8 bases. V gave up 6 bases and J gave up 2 bases; unmatched junction bases: 6. Germline CDR1 reads DFQATT; CDR2 reads SNEGSKA (reference sequence). This CDR3 comprises 13 residues. The CDR3 DNA sequence: TGCAGTGCCTTCCGGGACAGGACCTACGAGCAGTACTTC. This gives the protein CSAFRDRTYEQYF.

This clonotype was counted many times. V and J are TRBV7-9 and TRBJ1-1; the D is unclear. The CDR3 length is 11 residues. The V and J ends lost 5 bases and 5 bases respectively, with 6 bases between them. Germline CDR1 SEHNR, CDR2 FQNEAQ (reference sequence). The CDR3 DNA reads as TGTGCCAGCAGCCTCAGTACTGAAGCTTTCTTT. Protein: CASSLSTEAFF.

This chain uses TRBV20-1 with TRBJ2-2; tentatively, D is TRBD2 (7 bases). In germline, CDR1 is DFQATT, CDR2 SNEGSKA (reference sequence). The CDR3 consists of 14 residues. Trimming pared 6 bases from V and 4 bases from J, leaving 15 bases between. The CDR3: CSAPRGRPTGELFF. The CDR3 nucleotides read TGCAGTGCCCCGCGGGGGCGCCCCACCGGGGAGCTGTTTTTT.